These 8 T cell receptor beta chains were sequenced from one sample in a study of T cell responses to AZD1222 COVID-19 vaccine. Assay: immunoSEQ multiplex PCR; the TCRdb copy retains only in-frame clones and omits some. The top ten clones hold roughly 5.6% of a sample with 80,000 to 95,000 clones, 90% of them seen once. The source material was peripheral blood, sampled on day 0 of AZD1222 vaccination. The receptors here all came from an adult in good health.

CDR3 sequence reads: CASSLGQGLGGYTF. The CDR3 bases are TGTGCCAGCAGCTTGGGGCAGGGATTGGGCGGCTACACCTTC. V usage is TRBV5-6 and J usage is TRBJ1-2, with D maybe TRBD1 (5 bases). Germline V gene sequence: CDR1 SGHDT, CDR2 YYEEEE. The CDR3 runs 14 residues. Trimming removed 0 bases at V and 8 bases at J, with 14 bases between.

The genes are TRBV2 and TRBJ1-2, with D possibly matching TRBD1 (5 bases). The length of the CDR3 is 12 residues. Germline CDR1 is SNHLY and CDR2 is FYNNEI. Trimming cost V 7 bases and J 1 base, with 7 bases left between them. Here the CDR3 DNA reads TGTGCCAGCAATGGGGGTAACTATGGCTACACCTTC. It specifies CASNGGNYGYTF.

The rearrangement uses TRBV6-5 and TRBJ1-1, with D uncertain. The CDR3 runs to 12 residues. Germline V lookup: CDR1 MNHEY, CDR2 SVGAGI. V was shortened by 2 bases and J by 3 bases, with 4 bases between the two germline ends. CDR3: CASSYPDTEAFF. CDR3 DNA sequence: TGTGCCAGCAGTTACCCGGACACTGAAGCTTTCTTT.

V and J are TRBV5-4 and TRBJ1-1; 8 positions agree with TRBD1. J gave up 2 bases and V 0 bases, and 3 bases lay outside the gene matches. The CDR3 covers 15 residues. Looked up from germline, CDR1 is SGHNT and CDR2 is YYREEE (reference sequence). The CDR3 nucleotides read TGTGCCAGCAGCTTGGGACAGGGGTACAACACTGAAGCTTTCTTT. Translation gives CASSLGQGYNTEAFF.

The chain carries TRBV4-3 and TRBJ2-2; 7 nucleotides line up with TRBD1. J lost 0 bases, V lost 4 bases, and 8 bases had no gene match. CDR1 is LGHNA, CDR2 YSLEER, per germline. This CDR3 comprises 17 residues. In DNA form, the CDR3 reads TGCGCCAGCAGCCTATCGACAGGGACCGCGAACACCGGGGAGCTGTTTTTT. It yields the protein CASSLSTGTANTGELFF.

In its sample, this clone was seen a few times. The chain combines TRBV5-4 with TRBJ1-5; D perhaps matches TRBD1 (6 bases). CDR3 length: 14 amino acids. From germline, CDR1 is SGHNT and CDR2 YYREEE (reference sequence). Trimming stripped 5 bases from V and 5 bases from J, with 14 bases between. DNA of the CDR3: TGTGCCAGCAGTGCCGGGGGCGTGGATCAGCCCCAGCATTTT. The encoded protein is CASSAGGVDQPQHF.

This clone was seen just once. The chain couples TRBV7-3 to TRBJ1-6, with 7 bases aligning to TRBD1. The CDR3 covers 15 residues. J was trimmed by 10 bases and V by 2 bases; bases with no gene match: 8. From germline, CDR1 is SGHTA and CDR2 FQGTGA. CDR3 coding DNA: TGTGCCAGCAGCTTAGGGGCAGGGGGTCTGTCACCCCTCCACTTT. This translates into CASSLGAGGLSPLHF.

The CDR3 spells CASSIGGSNQPQHF. CDR3 coding DNA: TGTGCCAGTAGTATAGGGGGTTCTAATCAGCCCCAGCATTTT. The chain couples TRBV19 to TRBJ1-5; the D is unclear. In germline, CDR1 is LNHDA, CDR2 SQIVND (reference sequence). V lost 1 base, J lost 4 bases, and 8 bases lay in between. This CDR3 is 14 amino acids long. Supplemented by reference TRBV19 and TRBJ1-5, the full variable domain reads DGGITQSPKYLFRKEGQNVTLSCEQNLNHDAMYWYRQDPGQGLRLIYYSQIVNDFQKGDIAEGYSVSREKKESFPLTVTSAQKNPTAFYLCASSIGGSNQPQHFGDGTRLSIL.